Each of the 19 T cell receptor beta chains below was sequenced from the same sample in a study of T cell changes during pregnancy in multiple sclerosis. The data were produced by immunoSEQ multiplex PCR, yet TCRdb's version contains in-frame clones alone and is incomplete. Seen here are about 89,000 clones, roughly 94% observed once, and the top ten hold around 0.84%. This specimen consisted of peripheral blood, obtained in the third trimester of pregnancy. Receptors originate from a female donor with multiple sclerosis, enrolled in a pregnancy study.

This clone occurred many times. The J gene is TRBJ2-1, the V gene TRBV2; D unresolved. This CDR3 region has 16 residues. The V gene's germline CDR1 is SNHLY and CDR2 FYNNEI. Trimming pared 2 bases from V and 5 bases from J, leaving 16 bases between. CDR3 in DNA: TGTGCCAGCAGTGAATCTATGTTCTCGAAAAACAATGAGCAGTTCTTC. Translation gives CASSESMFSKNNEQFF. The complete variable domain, with remaining parts taken from reference TRBV2 and TRBJ2-1, reads EPEVTQTPSHQVTQMGQEVILRCVPISNHLYFYWYRQILGQKVEFLVSFYNNEISEKSEIFDDQFSVERPDGSNFTLKIRSTKLEDSAMYFCASSESMFSKNNEQFFGPGTRLTVL.

In nucleotides, the CDR3 is TGCAGCGTTTACGAGAATACGCAGTATTTT. Protein product: CSVYENTQYF. The chain joins TRBV29-1 to TRBJ2-3; D gene unclear. CDR3 length: 10 residues. Germline loops: CDR1 SQVTM, CDR2 ANQGSEA. The V gene lost 5 bases and the J gene lost 7 bases, with 7 bases spanning the gap.

This clone was picked up one time. The rearrangement links TRBV11-2 to TRBJ1-2, with a tentative D call TRBD1 (6 bases). Trimming took off 0 bases at V and 0 bases at J, with 8 bases between the two ends. CDR1 and CDR2 from the germline V gene are SGHAT and FQNNGV. The CDR3 contains 15 residues. The CDR3 protein is CASSLERGTNYGYTF. CDR3 coding DNA: TGTGCCAGCAGCTTAGAGAGGGGGACTAACTATGGCTACACCTTC.

This CDR3 is CASSQGRLGAPSYEQYF. CDR3 sequence (DNA): TGTGCCAGCAGCCAAGGTCGATTGGGGGCCCCCTCCTACGAGCAGTACTTC. The chain combines TRBV4-2 with TRBJ2-7, with D possibly TRBD1 on 6 matching bases. Germline V gene lookup returns CDR1 LGHNA and CDR2 YNFKEQ. Between the trimmed V and J ends, which lost 1 base and 0 bases, there was a span of 16 bases. The length of the CDR3 is 17 residues.

The rearrangement uses TRBV4-2 and TRBJ2-3; 11 bases are shared with TRBD2. Germline assignment: CDR1 LGHNA and CDR2 YNFKEQ. The CDR3 is made up of 18 amino acids. The V gene end was trimmed by 4 bases and the J gene end by 4 bases; junction bases not matched to a gene: 13. The CDR3 sequence is CASSLYMTSGNRADTQYF. The CDR3 DNA is TGTGCCAGCAGCCTCTATATGACTAGCGGGAACAGAGCAGATACGCAGTATTTT.

The chain couples TRBV13 to TRBJ2-7; 7 bases line up with TRBD1. J was trimmed by 2 bases and V by 2 bases; bases with no gene match: 3. The CDR3 totals 14 residues. Germline V lookup: CDR1 PRHDT, CDR2 FYEKMQ (reference sequence). As DNA, the CDR3 is TGTGCCAGCAGCTTATTGGGACAGCCCTACGAGCAGTACTTC. Translated, it gives CASSLLGQPYEQYF.

This chain joins TRBV14 and TRBJ1-1, with D possibly matching TRBD1 (5 bases). V lost 0 bases and J 0 bases, leaving 11 bases between the germline ends. Germline values: CDR1 SGHDN, CDR2 FVKESK. CDR3 length: 16 amino acids. CDR3 protein: CASSQDWGLMNTEAFF. CDR3 sequence (DNA): TGTGCCAGCAGCCAAGACTGGGGCCTCATGAACACTGAAGCTTTCTTT.

V gene TRBV19 combines with J gene TRBJ2-7; TRBD1 agrees at 8 bases. Germline loops: CDR1 LNHDA, CDR2 SQIVND (reference sequence). J was trimmed by 3 bases and V by 6 bases; bases with no gene match: 10. The CDR3 has 15 amino acids. This CDR3 reads CASRVDRASFYEQYF. For the CDR3, the DNA is TGTGCCAGTAGGGTGGACAGGGCGAGTTTCTACGAGCAGTACTTC.

The chain is built from TRBV29-1 and TRBJ1-4, with D perhaps matching TRBD1 (6 bases). Trimming removed 7 bases from V and 8 bases from J, with 23 bases in between. Germline CDR1 is SQVTM and CDR2 is ANQGSEA. There are 15 residues in the CDR3. CDR3 DNA: TGCAGCGGGAGCCACGGGGGGGGCTCAAAAGAAAAACTGTTTTTT. Its translation: CSGSHGGGSKEKLFF. Full variable domain (missing parts from reference TRBV29-1 and TRBJ1-4): SAVISQKPSRDICQRGTSLTIQCQVDSQVTMMFWYRQQPGQSLTLIATANQGSEATYESGFVIDKFPISRPNLTFSTLTVSNMSPEDSSIYLCSGSHGGGSKEKLFFGSGTQLSVL.

The chain employs TRBV28 and TRBJ2-7; D unclear. The V end lost 1 base, the J end lost 4 bases, and 8 bases lay between the germline ends. The CDR3 length is 13 residues. Per germline, CDR1 MDHEN and CDR2 SYDVKM. The CDR3 DNA sequence: TGTGCCAGCAGTTTATCGATAGCTTACGAGCAGTACTTC. Residues: CASSLSIAYEQYF.

The V gene is TRBV5-4, the J gene TRBJ2-5, with 7 bases lining up with TRBD1. The CDR3 runs 16 residues. The V segment lost 3 bases and the J segment 2 bases; nucleotides outside the gene matches: 10. Germline values: CDR1 SGHNT, CDR2 YYREEE (reference sequence). The DNA for the CDR3 is TGTGCCAGCAGCTCCGCAGGGGGTTGGATGCAAGAGACCCAGTACTTC. Translated, it gives CASSSAGGWMQETQYF.

The V and J genes are TRBV4-3 and TRBJ2-1; TRBD2 agrees at 9 bases. The CDR3 runs 18 residues. J gave up 0 bases and V 0 bases, and 6 bases lay outside the gene matches. The V gene's germline CDR1 is LGHNA and CDR2 YSLEER. CDR3 residues: CASSQDPSGVLSYNEQFF. The CDR3 coding sequence is TGCGCCAGCAGCCAAGACCCTAGCGGGGTCCTCTCCTACAATGAGCAGTTCTTC.

The J gene is TRBJ2-3, the V gene TRBV6-6, with 11 bases that match TRBD2. The germline V gene encodes CDR1 MNHNY and CDR2 SVGAGI (reference sequence). CDR3 length: 16 residues. Trimming at V came to 8 bases and at J to 2 bases, leaving 9 bases not matched to a gene. CDR3 protein: CASRKVLAGDTDTQYF. The CDR3, as DNA: TGTGCCAGCCGGAAGGTACTAGCGGGAGACACAGATACGCAGTATTTT.

The gene calls are TRBV27 and TRBJ2-7; 7 nucleotides line up with TRBD2. CDR3 length: 14 residues. Germline-derived CDR1 and CDR2 are MNHEY and SMNVEV (reference sequence). J was trimmed by 4 bases and V by 4 bases; bases with no gene match: 7. CDR3 sequence reads: CASSSGTKSYEQYF. In nucleotides, the CDR3 is TGTGCCAGCAGTTCCGGGACTAAAAGTTACGAGCAGTACTTC.

The rearrangement joins TRBV2 to TRBJ2-2; D gene unclear. The CDR3 covers 15 residues. The V end was cut by 1 base, the J end by 3 bases, with 9 bases between. Germline-derived CDR1 and CDR2 are SNHLY and FYNNEI. CDR3 coding DNA: TGTGCCAGCAGTGAAGGGGCAGGATACACCGGGGAGCTGTTTTTT. Protein: CASSEGAGYTGELFF. The variable domain in full, completed from reference TRBV2 and TRBJ2-2, reads EPEVTQTPSHQVTQMGQEVILRCVPISNHLYFYWYRQILGQKVEFLVSFYNNEISEKSEIFDDQFSVERPDGSNFTLKIRSTKLEDSAMYFCASSEGAGYTGELFFGEGSRLTVL.

This clone appeared a single time. The chain carries TRBV28 and TRBJ1-2; unclear D gene. This CDR3 contains 10 residues. In germline, CDR1 is MDHEN, CDR2 SYDVKM. V was clipped by 4 bases and J by 6 bases, with 3 bases between them. CDR3 in amino acids: CASSSNGYTF. CDR3 bases: TGTGCCAGCAGTTCTAATGGCTACACCTTC.

For the CDR3, the DNA is TGTGCCAGTACTCTGGGACAGAACACTGAAGCTTTCTTT. This translates into CASTLGQNTEAFF. The chain is built from TRBV19 and TRBJ1-1, with D maybe TRBD1 (6 bases). CDR1 and CDR2 (germline): LNHDA, SQIVND (reference sequence). The V end lost 7 bases, the J end lost 1 base, and 10 bases lay between the germline ends. The CDR3 contains 13 residues.

The chain uses TRBV18 and TRBJ2-6; 10 bases align to TRBD1. Germline CDR1 KGHSH, CDR2 LQKENI. V lost 6 bases to trimming and J lost 4 bases; unmatched junction nucleotides: 12. The CDR3 has 18 amino acids. The CDR3 loop is CASSLKTGGASGANVLTF. The CDR3 DNA sequence: TGTGCCAGCTCTCTGAAGACAGGGGGCGCTTCGGGGGCCAACGTCCTGACTTTC.

The genes are TRBV28 and TRBJ1-4; possibly TRBD1 for D (6 bases). V lost 3 bases and J 11 bases, leaving 22 bases between the germline ends. Germline CDR1 reads MDHEN; CDR2 reads SYDVKM. The CDR3 covers 16 residues. The CDR3 region has the DNA TGTGCCAGCAGTTTGGGATTGGCGGGAGTTGACAGGAAACTGTTTTTT. Its translation is CASSLGLAGVDRKLFF. The full variable domain, rest sourced from reference TRBV28 and TRBJ1-4, is DVKVTQSSRYLVKRTGEKVFLECVQDMDHENMFWYRQDPGLGLRLIYFSYDVKMKEKGDIPEGYSVSREKKERFSLILESASTNQTSMYLCASSLGLAGVDRKLFFGSGTQLSVL.